This entry describes one T cell receptor beta chain. Its antigen is still unknown. These data are taken from a study of shared clonotypes between healthy human individuals. Study-wide results and limits: Sharing across four donors was highest in naive CD4 (approximately 5%) and lowest in memory CD8 (0.4%).

Germline V lookup: CDR1 MDHEN, CDR2 SYDVKM. This CDR3 has 14 residues. The ends were cut back, 3 bases at V and 1 base at J, with 9 bases in the middle. Replicate PCRs for sorted subsets used roughly 200 ng DNA; this equaled 25,000 to 35,000 T cell genomes. The repertoire was sequenced with immunoSEQ multiplex PCR; TCRdb's copy has only in-frame clones and lacks some. This sample has 1.4 million or so clones, with approximately 98.5% found just once. The donors were adults (healthy and HIV-negative) with no recent acute infections or vaccinations. The receptor was isolated from a young man in good health. Sequencing used naive CD4+ T cells sorted from blood. The subset was: CD45RA+ positively selected. The rearrangement links TRBV28 to TRBJ1-1; possible D gene TRBD1, 5 bases. The CDR3 nucleotides are TGTGCCAGCAGTTTTTGGGGACCGAACACTGAAGCTTTCTTT. Translated, it gives CASSFWGPNTEAFF. The full variable domain, rest sourced from reference TRBV28 and TRBJ1-1, is DVKVTQSSRYLVKRTGEKVFLECVQDMDHENMFWYRQDPGLGLRLIYFSYDVKMKEKGDIPEGYSVSREKKERFSLILESASTNQTSMYLCASSFWGPNTEAFFGQGTRLTVV.